This T cell receptor (beta chain) stems from a study of blood T cell repertoires in COVID-19. CDR3 size: 18 residues. Per germline, CDR1 SGHVS and CDR2 FQNEAQ. Trimming removed 4 bases from V and 1 base from J; junction bases left unmatched: 10. Original methodology: Reference gene primer amplification yielded estimated nucleated cell counts. Using immunoSEQ multiplex PCR, the repertoire was profiled, and TCRdb retains in-frame clones only, with some absent. V and J calls and clone size are those listed in that table; D and trimming were worked out from the DNA. The top ten clones hold over 0.7% of a sample with 150,000 to 200,000 clones, 85% to 90% of them seen once.

The chain joins TRBV7-8 to TRBJ2-3; 11 bases are a match to TRBD2. This receptor was taken from a woman in her late teens or twenties who had recovered from COVID-19. Material for sequencing was peripheral blood. The CDR3 sequence: CASSSRRLAGLGTDTQYF. The DNA for the CDR3 is TGTGCCAGCAGCTCCAGGCGACTAGCGGGATTGGGCACAGATACGCAGTATTTT.